This is a list of T cell receptor beta chains from one sample in a study of OX40 agonist ivuxolimab in advanced cancers. TCRdb keeps only in-frame clones here, not all; method: immunoSEQ multiplex PCR. In the table there are about 100,000 clones, around 93% of which are singletons. The sample here was CD4+ or CD8+ T cells sorted from blood, taken in a trial of the OX40 agonist ivuxolimab. The source of these receptors is an adult with an advanced solid tumor such as melanoma, head and neck, liver or kidney cancer. Each CDR3 is given with its conserved first and last residue. D genes are given only for firm matches. Size tells how often a clone was seen (once, few, many) or the class of an expanded clone, and some rows leave it out.

CDR3nt: TGTGCCAGCAGCTTAACCGGGACCTACCAAGAGACCCAGTACTTC
CDR3aa: CASSLTGTYQETQYF
v_gene: TRBV7-3
d_gene: .
abundance: .
j_gene: TRBJ2-5

CDR3nt: TGTGCCAGCAGCTTGGGTGGACGGAACACCTACGAGCAGTACTTC
CDR3aa: CASSLGGRNTYEQYF
v_gene: TRBV5-6
d_gene: .
abundance: .
j_gene: TRBJ2-7

CDR3nt: TGCGCCAGCAGCTTAGACACCGATCAGCCCCAGCATTTT
CDR3aa: CASSLDTDQPQHF
v_gene: TRBV5-1
d_gene: .
abundance: once
j_gene: TRBJ1-5

CDR3nt: TGTGCCACTTCGACAGGGGGGGTTCGTACCGGGGAGCTGTTTTTT
CDR3aa: CATSTGGVRTGELFF
v_gene: TRBV6-1
d_gene: TRBD1
abundance: .
j_gene: TRBJ2-2

CDR3nt: TGTGCCAGCAGGAAGGGACATCTTCTCACCGGGGAGCTGTTTTTT
CDR3aa: CASRKGHLLTGELFF
v_gene: TRBV6-5
d_gene: .
abundance: .
j_gene: TRBJ2-2

CDR3nt: TGCGCCAGCAGCTGGGGGAGCCCCGGGGAGCTGTTTTTT
CDR3aa: CASSWGSPGELFF
v_gene: TRBV5-1
d_gene: .
abundance: .
j_gene: TRBJ2-2

CDR3nt: TGTGCCGAAAGACGGGCACAGAACTCCTACGAGCAGTACTTC
CDR3aa: CAERRAQNSYEQYF
v_gene: TRBV5-3
d_gene: .
abundance: .
j_gene: TRBJ2-7

CDR3nt: TGTGCCACCAGGGTGTACGGAGGGGGGCCTGGGGCCAACGTCCTGACTTTC
CDR3aa: CATRVYGGGPGANVLTF
v_gene: TRBV15
d_gene: .
abundance: few
j_gene: TRBJ2-6

CDR3nt: TGTGCCAGCAGCTTAGTCCCTAGATTGGAGACCCAGTACTTC
CDR3aa: CASSLVPRLETQYF
v_gene: TRBV7-2
d_gene: .
abundance: .
j_gene: TRBJ2-5

CDR3nt: TGTGCCAGCTCACCAACACTGCAAGAGACCCAGTACTTC
CDR3aa: CASSPTLQETQYF
v_gene: TRBV18
d_gene: .
abundance: once
j_gene: TRBJ2-5

CDR3nt: TGTGCCAGTAGTCGTGGACGGAGGATGAACACTGAAGCTTTCTTT
CDR3aa: CASSRGRRMNTEAFF
v_gene: TRBV19
d_gene: .
abundance: .
j_gene: TRBJ1-1

CDR3nt: TGTGCTAGTGGTTTGACCACGGATTATTACGAGCAGTACTTC
CDR3aa: CASGLTTDYYEQYF
v_gene: TRBV12-5
d_gene: .
abundance: .
j_gene: TRBJ2-7

CDR3nt: TGTGCCTGGAGTGTTTCCGGGTCAGAGACCCAGTACTTC
CDR3aa: CAWSVSGSETQYF
v_gene: TRBV30
d_gene: .
abundance: .
j_gene: TRBJ2-5

CDR3nt: TGTGCCAGCAGCGTAAGTACCGGTGCTTACGAGCAGTACTTC
CDR3aa: CASSVSTGAYEQYF
v_gene: TRBV9
d_gene: .
abundance: .
j_gene: TRBJ2-7

CDR3nt: TGCGCCAGCAGCTTATTCGGCCAAGGCTCATCCTACGAGCAGTACTTC
CDR3aa: CASSLFGQGSSYEQYF
v_gene: TRBV5-1
d_gene: .
abundance: once
j_gene: TRBJ2-7

CDR3nt: TGTGCCACCAGCAGAGAGGAGGGAATCTACAATGAGCAGTTCTTC
CDR3aa: CATSREEGIYNEQFF
v_gene: TRBV15
d_gene: .
abundance: once
j_gene: TRBJ2-1

CDR3nt: TGTGCCAGCAGCCCTCGGACTGGCTCCTACGAGCAGTACTTC
CDR3aa: CASSPRTGSYEQYF
v_gene: TRBV7-6
d_gene: .
abundance: few
j_gene: TRBJ2-7

CDR3nt: TGCGCCAGCAGTCGGGAGACAGGGGTGACAAACTATGGCTACACCTTC
CDR3aa: CASSRETGVTNYGYTF
v_gene: TRBV5-1
d_gene: TRBD1
abundance: .
j_gene: TRBJ1-2

CDR3nt: TGTGCCAGCAGCCGGCTCACCGGGACAGGGCTTGGGGAGCAGTACTTC
CDR3aa: CASSRLTGTGLGEQYF
v_gene: TRBV21-1
d_gene: .
abundance: .
j_gene: TRBJ2-7